The next 2 T cell receptor beta chains were all read from a single sample in a study of T cell responses to AZD1222 COVID-19 vaccine. Generated by immunoSEQ multiplex PCR, the TCRdb table keeps only in-frame clones and is missing some. The sample carries 55,000 to 60,000 clones, about 85% recorded once. Sequences were derived from peripheral blood, sampled on day 0 of MenACWY control vaccination. These receptors were collected from an adult in good health.

The chain has TRBV29-1 and TRBJ2-7, with a weak D call TRBD2 (7 bases). Per the germline V gene, CDR1 is SQVTM and CDR2 is ANQGSEA. The length of the CDR3 is 12 residues. The V end lost 4 bases, the J end lost 5 bases, and 12 bases lay between the germline ends. DNA for the CDR3: TGCAGCGTTGGGAAGGGGGGGGACGAGCAGTACTTC. Its translation: CSVGKGGDEQYF.

The CDR3 region is CASSAHGTGGVGYTF. The CDR3 DNA is TGTGCCAGCAGCGCCCATGGGACTGGTGGAGTTGGCTACACCTTC. This rearrangement joins TRBV9 to TRBJ1-2; tentatively, D is TRBD1 (5 bases). Germline V lookup: CDR1 SGDLS, CDR2 YYNGEE. The V and J ends lost 3 bases and 7 bases respectively, with 19 bases between them. This CDR3 has 15 amino acids.